The 15 T cell receptor beta chains in this list originate from one sample, sequenced in a study of response to subunit inactivated influenza vaccine (dated by TCRdb to the late 2010s). Library preparation employed RT-PCR. Instrument on record: Illumina HiSeq 2500. In TCRdb, the public reads were trimmed at Q25 with fastp and aligned with MiXCR, with productive beta chains retained. Under each unique CDR3 protein, matching rows form one entry showing the most common genes and DNA. The sample profile shows approximately 250,000 distinct CDR3 sequences; 9.5% to 15% of them were found once. The ten biggest clones cover 7.8% of the sample. Specimen: non-naive T cells sorted from PBMCs, collected 14 days before vaccination. The label giving this sample's cell subset or site can be read as: memory T cell fraction. These receptors were obtained from a man over 45 who received an inactivated influenza vaccine. Donor details come from another sample of the same person, matched by shared clones.

This clonotype was detected once. The rearrangement joins TRBV12-3 or TRBV12-4 to TRBJ2-7; tentatively, D is TRBD1 (5 bases). The CDR3 length is 12 residues. The V end was cut by 3 bases, the J end by 10 bases, with 13 bases between. CDR3: CASSLVQGFQYF. CDR3 bases: TGTGCCAGCAGTTTGGTCCAGGGATTCCAGTACTTC.

Worth noting for this clonotype: This may be a read error: a much more frequent sequence differs by one nucleotide. V is TRBV7-8 and J is TRBJ2-7; unclear D gene. Germline V lookup: CDR1 SGHVS, CDR2 FQNEAQ. The CDR3 is 16 amino acids. CDR3 sequence: CDSSSVQTTYSYEQYF. As DNA, the CDR3 is TGTGACAGCAGCTCGGTACAGACAACGTACTCCTACGAGCAGTACTTC.

In this sample, this clonotype turned up a few times. V gene TRBV7-9 combines with J gene TRBJ1-4, with 7 bases fitting TRBD1. The CDR3 has 14 amino acids. Germline CDR1 SEHNR, CDR2 FQNEAQ (reference sequence). J gave up 7 bases and V 2 bases, and 4 bases lay outside the gene matches. In DNA, the CDR3 is TGTGCCAGCAGCTTAAGGGGGCGGAGTGAAAAACTGTTTTTT. This gives the protein CASSLRGRSEKLFF.

In this sample, this clonotype turned up many times. The chain combines TRBV28 with TRBJ2-2, with TRBD2 matching over 11 bases. The germline gives CDR1 MDHEN, CDR2 SYDVKM. Losses at the gene ends were 7 bases for V and 3 bases for J; bases not matched to a gene: 4. This CDR3 has 15 residues. CDR3 in DNA: TGTGCCAGCAACCTACTAGCGGGAGACACCGGGGAGCTGTTTTTT. It yields the protein CASNLLAGDTGELFF.

This clonotype was seen at least ten times. The chain combines TRBV27 with TRBJ2-6, with D possibly being TRBD1 (5 bases). The V gene's germline CDR1 is MNHEY and CDR2 SMNVEV (reference sequence). This CDR3 has 15 residues. The V end lost 6 bases, the J end lost 4 bases, and 13 bases lay between the germline ends. The CDR3 DNA is TGTGCCAGCAGCAGGGAAAACGTCGGGGCCAACGTCCTGACTTTC. It encodes CASSRENVGANVLTF.

This clonotype showed up many times. The chain carries TRBV12-3 or TRBV12-4 and TRBJ2-7; D unclear. V was pared by 3 bases and J by 2 bases, with 11 bases between. CDR3 length: 14 residues. Here the CDR3 reads CASSFSGGAYEQYF. The CDR3 DNA is TGTGCCAGCAGTTTCTCGGGTGGGGCCTACGAGCAGTACTTC.

The CDR3 bases are TGTGCCAGCAGCTTTGGTCGAGCCAGCAATAATTCACCCCTCCACTTT. This encodes CASSFGRASNNSPLHF. The chain uses TRBV7-2 and TRBJ1-6, with D unresolved. This CDR3 has 16 amino acids. V lost 3 bases, J lost 5 bases, and 14 bases lay in between. CDR1 SGHTA and CDR2 FQGNSA come from the germline V gene.

In its sample, this clonotype was seen many times. The chain joins TRBV7-2 to TRBJ2-7; 15 nucleotides align to TRBD2. This CDR3 has 18 residues. The germline CDR1 and CDR2 sequences are SGHTA and FQGNSA. Trimming cost V 5 bases and J 0 bases; bases outside gene matches: 8. CDR3: CASSQRGLAGGFSYEQYF. CDR3 nucleotide sequence: TGTGCCAGCAGCCAACGTGGACTAGCGGGAGGGTTCTCCTACGAGCAGTACTTC.

This clonotype turned up a few times. The rearrangement joins TRBV12-3 or TRBV12-4 to TRBJ2-6; D not resolved. This CDR3 has 15 residues. With 5 bases removed from V and 0 bases from J, the gap between germline ends came to 8 bases. The CDR3 bases are TGTGCCAGCAGTCGCCGTTCCTCTGGGGCCAACGTCCTGACTTTC. The encoded protein is CASSRRSSGANVLTF.

This clonotype was picked up a small number of times. DNA for the CDR3: TGTGCCAGCAGAAGTTATAACACCGGTGGCTACACCTTC. Translating gives CASRSYNTGGYTF. This rearrangement joins TRBV6-1 to TRBJ1-2; no clear D. Deletions cut 6 bases from V and 7 bases from J, with 15 bases between. This CDR3 has 13 residues. Germline V gene sequence: CDR1 MNHNS, CDR2 SASEGT.

This clonotype was picked up a small number of times. With a much larger clone just one base away, this may be a read error. V is TRBV6-2 or TRBV6-3 and J is TRBJ2-2; D ambiguous. Germline V gene sequence: CDR1 MNHEY, CDR2 SVGEGT. Trimming shortened V by 5 bases and J by 3 bases, and 4 bases separated the two germline ends. CDR3 size: 12 residues. Written as DNA, the CDR3 is TGTGCCAGCAGTGATTACACCGGGGAGCTGTTTTTT. It specifies CASSDYTGELFF.

This clonotype was found a few times. The V gene is TRBV30, the J gene TRBJ1-2; D not certain. Germline CDR1 reads GTSNPN; CDR2 reads SVGIG (reference sequence). This CDR3 region has 12 residues. V was shortened by 2 bases and J by 4 bases, with 8 bases between the two germline ends. CDR3 in DNA: TGTGCCTGGAGTCCTGCCAGCTATGGCTACACCTTC. This sequence encodes CAWSPASYGYTF.

This clonotype has a count of ten or more. CDR3: CASSRGTAYEQYF. Here the CDR3 DNA reads TGCGCCAGCAGCCGAGGGACAGCCTACGAGCAGTACTTC. The rearrangement uses TRBV5-1 and TRBJ2-7; 7 bases fit TRBD1. V was clipped by 4 bases and J by 2 bases; unmatched bases: 3. The V gene's germline CDR1 is SGHRS and CDR2 YFSETQ. The CDR3 sequence is 13 residues long.

V usage is TRBV28 and J usage is TRBJ1-5, with D uncertain. V lost 4 bases, J lost 2 bases, and 6 bases lay in between. The length of the CDR3 is 13 residues. Per germline, CDR1 MDHEN and CDR2 SYDVKM. The CDR3 protein is CASSYVGNQPQHF. DNA of the CDR3: TGTGCCAGCAGTTACGTGGGCAATCAGCCCCAGCATTTT.

This clonotype was counted at least ten times. This chain uses TRBV6-1 with TRBJ2-7, with D possibly matching TRBD1 (6 bases). CDR1 MNHNS and CDR2 SASEGT come from the germline V gene. The V and J ends lost 6 bases and 0 bases respectively, with 12 bases between them. CDR3 length: 14 residues. The CDR3 loop is CASSLDRNSYEQYF. The CDR3 region has the DNA TGTGCCAGCAGCCTTGACAGGAACTCCTACGAGCAGTACTTC.